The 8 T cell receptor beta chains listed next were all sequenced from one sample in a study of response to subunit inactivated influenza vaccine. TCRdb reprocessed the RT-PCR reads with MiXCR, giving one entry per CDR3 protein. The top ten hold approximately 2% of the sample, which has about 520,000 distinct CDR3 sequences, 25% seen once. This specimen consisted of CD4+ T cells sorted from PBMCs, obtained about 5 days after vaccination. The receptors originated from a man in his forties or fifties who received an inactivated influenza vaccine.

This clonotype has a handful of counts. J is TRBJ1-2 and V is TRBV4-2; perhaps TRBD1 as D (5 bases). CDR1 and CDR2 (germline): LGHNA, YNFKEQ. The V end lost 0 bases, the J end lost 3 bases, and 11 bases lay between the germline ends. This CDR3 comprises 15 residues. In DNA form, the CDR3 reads TGTGCCAGCAGCCAAGACCTCCAGGGTGACTATGGCTACACCTTC. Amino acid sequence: CASSQDLQGDYGYTF.

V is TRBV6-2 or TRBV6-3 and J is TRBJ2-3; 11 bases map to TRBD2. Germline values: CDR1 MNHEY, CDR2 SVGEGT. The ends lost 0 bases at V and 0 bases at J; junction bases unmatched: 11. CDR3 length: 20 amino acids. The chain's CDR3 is CASSYSRRRLAGPSTDTQYF. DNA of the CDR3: TGTGCCAGCAGTTACTCTCGACGTAGACTAGCGGGACCTAGCACAGATACGCAGTATTTT.

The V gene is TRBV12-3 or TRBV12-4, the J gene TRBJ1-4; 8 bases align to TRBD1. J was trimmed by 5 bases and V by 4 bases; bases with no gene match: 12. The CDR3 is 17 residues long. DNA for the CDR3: TGTGCCAGCAGTTCTATTCCCGGGACAGGCCGGAATGAAAAACTGTTTTTT. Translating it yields CASSSIPGTGRNEKLFF.

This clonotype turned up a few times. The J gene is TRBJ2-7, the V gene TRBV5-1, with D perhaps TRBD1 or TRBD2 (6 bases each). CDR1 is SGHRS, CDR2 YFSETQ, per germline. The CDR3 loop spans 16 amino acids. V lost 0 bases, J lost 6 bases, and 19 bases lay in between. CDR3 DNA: TGCGCCAGCAGCTTGGCCGGGAGACAGGTGTTCCTCGAGCAGTACTTC. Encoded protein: CASSLAGRQVFLEQYF. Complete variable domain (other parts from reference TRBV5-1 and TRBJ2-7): KAGVTQTPRYLIKTRGQQVTLSCSPISGHRSVSWYQQTPGQGLQFLFEYFSETQRNKGNFPGRFSGRQFSNSRSEMNVSTLELGDSALYLCASSLAGRQVFLEQYFGPGTRLTVT.

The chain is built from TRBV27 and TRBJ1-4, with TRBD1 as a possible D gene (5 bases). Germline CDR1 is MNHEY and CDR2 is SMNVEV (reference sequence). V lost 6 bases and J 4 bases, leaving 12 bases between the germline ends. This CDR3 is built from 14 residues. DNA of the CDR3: TGTGCCAGCAGCCCTGGGGCCCTTAATGAAAAACTGTTTTTT. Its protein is CASSPGALNEKLFF.

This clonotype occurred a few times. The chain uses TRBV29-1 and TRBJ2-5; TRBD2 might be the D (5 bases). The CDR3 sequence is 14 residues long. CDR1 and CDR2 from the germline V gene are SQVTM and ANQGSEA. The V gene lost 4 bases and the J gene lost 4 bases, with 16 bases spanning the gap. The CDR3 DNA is TGCAGCGTTGGACGGCTGGACTCAAGAGAGACCCAGTACTTC. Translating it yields CSVGRLDSRETQYF.

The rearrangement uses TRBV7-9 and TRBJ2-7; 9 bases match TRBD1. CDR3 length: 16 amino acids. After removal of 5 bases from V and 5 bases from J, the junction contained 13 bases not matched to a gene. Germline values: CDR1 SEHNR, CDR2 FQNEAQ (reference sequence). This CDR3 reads CASSATGWDRADEQYF. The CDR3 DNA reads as TGTGCCAGCAGCGCCACGGGGTGGGACAGGGCCGACGAGCAGTACTTC.

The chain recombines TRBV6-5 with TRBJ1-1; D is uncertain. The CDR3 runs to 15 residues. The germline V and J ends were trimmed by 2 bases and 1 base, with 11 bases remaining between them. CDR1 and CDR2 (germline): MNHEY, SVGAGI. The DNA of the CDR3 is TGTGCCAGCAGTTACGCCCCCGGATCGAACACTGAAGCTTTCTTT. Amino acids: CASSYAPGSNTEAFF.